The entry below describes one T cell receptor beta chain. Here immunoSEQ multiplex PCR was the method, and the copy in TCRdb shows in-frame clones only, minus some. The sample records about 28,000 clones, about 85% being singletons. These data are taken from a study of blood T cell repertoires in COVID-19. V shed 6 bases and J 4 bases; nucleotides not matched to a gene: 22. CDR3 length equals 21 residues. The clonotype was recovered from a man aged 55 to 70 with active COVID-19. The sequencing sample was made of peripheral blood. The gene calls are TRBV23-1 and TRBJ2-6, with 9 bases aligning to TRBD1. TRBV23-1 is known as an ORF, though its function is uncertain. The CDR3 sequence: CASRPPRLLGQGSAGANVLTF. In nucleotides, the CDR3 is TGCGCCAGCAGACCCCCCCGCCTCCTGGGACAGGGATCGGCCGGGGCCAACGTCCTGACTTTC.